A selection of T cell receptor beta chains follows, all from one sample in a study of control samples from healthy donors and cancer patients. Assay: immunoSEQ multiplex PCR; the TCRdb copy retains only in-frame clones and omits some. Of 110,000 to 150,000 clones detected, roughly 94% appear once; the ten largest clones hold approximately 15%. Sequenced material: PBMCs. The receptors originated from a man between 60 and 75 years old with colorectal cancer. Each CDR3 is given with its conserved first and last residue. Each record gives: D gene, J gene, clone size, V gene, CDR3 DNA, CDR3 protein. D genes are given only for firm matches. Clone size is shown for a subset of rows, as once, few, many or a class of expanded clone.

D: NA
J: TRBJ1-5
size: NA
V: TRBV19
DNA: TGTGCCAGTAGTATGATCCGAGGCGGGGACAAAAATCAGCCCCAGCATTTT
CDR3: CASSMIRGGDKNQPQHF

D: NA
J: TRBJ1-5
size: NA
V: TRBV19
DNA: TGTGCCAGTAGTATCCACCCCCAGCCCCAGCATTTT
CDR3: CASSIHPQPQHF

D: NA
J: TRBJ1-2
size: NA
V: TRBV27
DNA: TGTGCCAGCAGTTTCGGACGCCGGAACTATGGCTACACCTTC
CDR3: CASSFGRRNYGYTF

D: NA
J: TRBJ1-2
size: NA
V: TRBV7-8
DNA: TGTGCCAGCAGCTTAGGGAATCGTAACTATGGCTACACCTTC
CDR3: CASSLGNRNYGYTF

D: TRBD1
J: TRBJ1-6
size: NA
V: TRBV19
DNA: TGTGCCAGTAGCGACAGGGGACAGTCACCCCTCCACTTT
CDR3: CASSDRGQSPLHF

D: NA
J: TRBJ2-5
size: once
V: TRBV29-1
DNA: TGCAGCGCCTTTACCGGGAGCGGGCCCAACCCGAGGGAGACCCAGTACTTC
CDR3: CSAFTGSGPNPRETQYF

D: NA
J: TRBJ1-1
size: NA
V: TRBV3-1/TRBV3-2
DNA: TGTGCCAGCAGCCAAGAAGGGGCTATCACTGAAGCTTTCTTT
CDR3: CASSQEGAITEAFF

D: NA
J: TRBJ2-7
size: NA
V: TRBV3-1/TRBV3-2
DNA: TGTGCCAGCAGCCAAGACGTTAGCGGTTGCTCCTACGAGCAGTACTTC
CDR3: CASSQDVSGCSYEQYF

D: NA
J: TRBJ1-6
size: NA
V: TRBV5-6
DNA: TGTGCCAGCAGCAACCCCGGGGCTAGCTCCTATAATTCACCCCTCCACTTT
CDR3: CASSNPGASSYNSPLHF

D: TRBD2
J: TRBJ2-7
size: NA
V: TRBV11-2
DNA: TGTGCCAGCAGCTTTCATAGCGGGGCCTCCTACGAGCAGTACTTC
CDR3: CASSFHSGASYEQYF

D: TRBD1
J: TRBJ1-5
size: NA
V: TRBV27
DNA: TGTGCCAGCCGGAGACAGGGGGCAGGGGAGCCCCAGCATTTT
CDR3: CASRRQGAGEPQHF

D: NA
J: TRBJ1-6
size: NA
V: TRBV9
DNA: TGTGCCAGCAGCGTCGACCCGGGATTCCTTAATTCACCCCTCCACTTT
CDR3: CASSVDPGFLNSPLHF

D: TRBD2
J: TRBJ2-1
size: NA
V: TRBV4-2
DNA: TGTGCCAGCAGCCAAGAGAAAGTAGCGGGGGGGACCTACAATGAGCAGTTCTTC
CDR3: CASSQEKVAGGTYNEQFF

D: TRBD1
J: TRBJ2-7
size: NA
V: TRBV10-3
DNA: TGTGCCATCAAATTGGGAACAGGGGGCGGGTACGAGCAGTACTTC
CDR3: CAIKLGTGGGYEQYF

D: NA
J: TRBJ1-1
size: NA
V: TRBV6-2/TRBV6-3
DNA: TGTGCCAGCAGTTTCGGACAGCCGAACACTGAAGCTTTCTTT
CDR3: CASSFGQPNTEAFF

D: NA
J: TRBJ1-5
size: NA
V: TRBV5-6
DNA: TGTGCCAGCAGCGCGAACCTGGGGAGAGACAATCAGCCCCAGCATTTT
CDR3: CASSANLGRDNQPQHF

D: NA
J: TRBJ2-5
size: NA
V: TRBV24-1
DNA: TGTGCCACCAGTGATGCAGGGGCGAGGCAAGAGACCCAGTACTTC
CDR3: CATSDAGARQETQYF

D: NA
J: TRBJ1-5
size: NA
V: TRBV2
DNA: TGTGCCAGCAGTGAAGCGCTTCTACAGGCTCGGCAGCCCCAGCATTTT
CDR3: CASSEALLQARQPQHF

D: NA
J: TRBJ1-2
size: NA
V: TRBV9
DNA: TGTGCCAGCAGCGTAGAATCCATATCCTATGGCTACACCTTC
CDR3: CASSVESISYGYTF

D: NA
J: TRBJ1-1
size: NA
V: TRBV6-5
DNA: TGTGCCAGCTTGACCAGACTGAACACTGAAGCTTTCTTT
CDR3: CASLTRLNTEAFF

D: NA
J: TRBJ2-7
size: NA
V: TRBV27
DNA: TGTGCCAGCAGCAAAGGGACGGGGAACTCCTACGAGCAGTACTTC
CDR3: CASSKGTGNSYEQYF

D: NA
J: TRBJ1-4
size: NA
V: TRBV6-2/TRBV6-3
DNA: TGTGCCAGCAGTTACCGGAGGAGTGCAACTAATGAAAAACTGTTTTTT
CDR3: CASSYRRSATNEKLFF

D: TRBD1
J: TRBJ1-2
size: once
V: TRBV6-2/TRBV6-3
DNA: TGTGCCAGCAGTTACCTCTCAGGGGGCGATGGCTACACCTTC
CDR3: CASSYLSGGDGYTF

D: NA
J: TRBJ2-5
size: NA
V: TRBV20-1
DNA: TGCAGTGCTAGTTTTACCGGGACACCAGAGACCCAGTACTTC
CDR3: CSASFTGTPETQYF

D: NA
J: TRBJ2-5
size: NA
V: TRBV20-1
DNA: TGCAGTGCAAGGCGTAGGACCCAGTACTTC
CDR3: CSARRRTQYF

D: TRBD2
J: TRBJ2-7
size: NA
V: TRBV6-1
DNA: TGTGCCAGCAGTGAACAAGGTACGGGGGGATACGAGCAGTACTTC
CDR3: CASSEQGTGGYEQYF